The 13 T cell receptor beta chains below all came from one sample that was sequenced in a study of blood T cells in healthy people across ages. Sample-barcoded 5' priming and a J-beta primer mix drove a second PCR of roughly 7 to 11 cycles. TCRdb re-derived calls from the 5' RACE reads in MiXCR, one entry per CDR3 protein. The sample has hundreds of thousands of distinct CDR3 sequences, 55% to 75% seen once. Sequenced input: blood. The receptors were gathered from a man under 40 in good health.

This clonotype came up a few times. The chain couples TRBV5-1 to TRBJ2-1; D not resolved. Germline assignment: CDR1 SGHRS and CDR2 YFSETQ. V was trimmed by 4 bases and J by 6 bases, leaving 14 bases between them. This CDR3 spans 14 amino acids. CDR3 residues: CASSRDDSLNEQFF. The CDR3 DNA reads as TGCGCCAGCAGCCGTGATGACTCCCTCAATGAGCAGTTCTTC. The full variable domain, its missing parts supplied by reference TRBV5-1 and TRBJ2-1, is KAGVTQTPRYLIKTRGQQVTLSCSPISGHRSVSWYQQTPGQGLQFLFEYFSETQRNKGNFPGRFSGRQFSNSRSEMNVSTLELGDSALYLCASSRDDSLNEQFFGPGTRLTVL.

Only a few counts were recorded for this clonotype. V is TRBV9 and J is TRBJ1-4; weak D call: TRBD1 (6 bases). CDR3 size: 13 residues. The V end lost 3 bases, the J end lost 5 bases, and 8 bases lay between the germline ends. Germline loops: CDR1 SGDLS, CDR2 YYNGEE. Here the CDR3 reads CASSGQVNEKLFF. The CDR3 DNA reads as TGTGCCAGCAGCGGACAGGTGAATGAAAAACTGTTTTTT.

The chain is built from TRBV20-1 and TRBJ2-4; D gene uncertain. The DNA matches TRBJ2-7 better at its end, which makes the J call doubtful. Looked up from germline, CDR1 is DFQATT and CDR2 is SNEGSKA (reference sequence). The CDR3 runs 13 residues. In DNA form, the CDR3 reads TGCAGTGCTAGAGTGTCGGGTCTGCTCGAGCAGTACTTC. This codes for CSARVSGLLEQYF.

The chain joins TRBV6-5 to TRBJ2-3, with 11 bases aligning to TRBD2. The V gene's germline CDR1 is MNHEY and CDR2 SVGAGI. CDR3 length equals 15 residues. V lost 6 bases and J lost 4; bases outside the gene matches: 6. CDR3 region: CASSRTSGQPDTQYF. CDR3 nucleotides: TGTGCCAGCAGCCGGACTAGCGGGCAACCAGATACGCAGTATTTT.

The rearrangement links TRBV20-1 to TRBJ2-3; D is ambiguous. V lost 2 bases and J lost 2, with 5 bases in between. This CDR3 has 12 amino acids. Looked up from germline, CDR1 is DFQATT and CDR2 is SNEGSKA (reference sequence). The CDR3 region is CSARLDTDTQYF. Written as DNA, the CDR3 is TGCAGTGCTAGATTAGACACAGATACGCAGTATTTT.

For the CDR3, the DNA is TGTGCCAGCCAAGGACTGATATCCTACGAGCAGTACTTC. Amino acid sequence: CASQGLISYEQYF. The chain employs TRBV2 and TRBJ2-4; a possible D gene is TRBD2 (5 bases). The J call may be mistaken, given a closer DNA end match to TRBJ2-7. The CDR3 has 13 residues. The germline V gene has CDR1 SNHLY and CDR2 FYNNEI.

The chain uses TRBV21-1 and TRBJ2-1; the DNA was not compared with TRBD1, the D call given in the table. TRBV21-1 has pseudogene status. The CDR3 has 15 residues. CDR3 residues: CASSRAGGPRNEQFF. CDR3 DNA: TGTGCCAGCAGCAGAGCGGGGGGGCCGAGGAATGAGCAGTTCTTC.

The rearrangement uses TRBV4-2 and TRBJ2-3; TRBD2 matches 11 bases. This CDR3 is built from 18 residues. After removal of 0 bases from V and 3 bases from J, the junction contained 8 bases not matched to a gene. Germline CDR1 LGHNA, CDR2 YNFKEQ. The CDR3 bases are TGTGCCAGCAGCCAAGATAGATCCCTAGCGGGAGGAACAGATACGCAGTATTTT. Its translation is CASSQDRSLAGGTDTQYF.

The chain couples TRBV27 to TRBJ2-5; 7 bases match TRBD1. Germline loops: CDR1 MNHEY, CDR2 SMNVEV (reference sequence). There are 13 residues in the CDR3. The V segment lost 9 bases and the J segment 5 bases; nucleotides outside the gene matches: 9. CDR3 sequence reads: CASRLGGTETQYF. The CDR3 nucleotides read TGTGCCAGTCGGCTAGGGGGCACGGAGACCCAGTACTTC.

This clonotype occurred a few times. In DNA form, the CDR3 reads TGCGCCAGCAGCCATCCGGACAGGACGTACGAGCAGTACTTC. It is translated as CASSHPDRTYEQYF. The chain links TRBV4-1 to TRBJ2-7; the match to TRBD1 covers 7 bases. Germline V CDR1 and CDR2: MGHRA, YSYEKL. Unmatched junction bases numbered 6, after V lost 3 bases and J lost 4 bases. CDR3 length: 14 amino acids.

This clonotype was observed a handful of times. This chain joins TRBV7-2 and TRBJ2-5; TRBD2 agrees at 9 bases. The junction had 3 bases not matched to a gene; V was cut back by 6 bases and J by 4 bases. Germline V CDR1 and CDR2: SGHTA, FQGNSA. This CDR3 is built from 13 residues. The CDR3 coding sequence is TGTGCCAGCAGACCTAGCGGGATAGAGACCCAGTACTTC. Translating gives CASRPSGIETQYF.

This clonotype was detected once. This rearrangement joins TRBV20-1 to TRBJ2-2, with a tentative D call TRBD2 (5 bases). Between the trimmed V and J ends, which lost 0 bases and 5 bases, there was a span of 13 bases. Germline lookup yields CDR1 DFQATT and CDR2 SNEGSKA (reference sequence). CDR3 length equals 15 residues. Here the CDR3 reads CSARDLRAGTGELFF. The DNA of the CDR3 is TGCAGTGCTAGAGATCTAAGGGCGGGTACCGGGGAGCTGTTTTTT.

This sequence joins TRBV5-8 and TRBJ2-7, with D maybe TRBD2 (5 bases). CDR1 and CDR2 from the germline V gene are SGHTS and YDEGEE. Deletions cut 4 bases from V and 4 bases from J, with 15 bases between. This CDR3 has 14 residues. The CDR3 here is CASSKRDPPYEQYF. In nucleotides, the CDR3 is TGTGCCAGCAGCAAACGGGATCCTCCTTACGAGCAGTACTTC.